This T cell receptor beta chain is from a study of CD8 T cells in Susac syndrome. Study-level results: The authors acknowledged that the study's TCR sequencing and HLA analysis involved relatively few individuals.

An input of roughly 0.45 to 1 ug of RNA was subjected to reverse transcription using random hexamers. Amplification of the TCR beta CDR3 was carried out by immunoSEQ multiplex PCR, which spanned a total of 54 Vbeta and 13 Jbeta segments. TCRdb analysed the immunoSEQ multiplex PCR reads with MiXCR anew, one entry per CDR3 protein. Altogether 150,000 to 160,000 distinct CDR3 sequences are present, roughly 95% being singletons, with the ten largest covering roughly 0.16%. In regard to this clonotype: Its antigen is currently unknown.

V lost 0 bases to trimming and J lost 1 base, with 13 bases between them. Germline V gene sequence: CDR1 LGHNA, CDR2 YSLEER. The CDR3 covers 17 residues. Source material: CD4+ T cells from PBMCs. The genes are TRBV4-3 and TRBJ2-1; TRBD1 is a possible D gene (5 bases). The receptor comes from a human donor with Susac syndrome. Here the CDR3 reads CASSQDPGARSYNEQFF. CDR3 sequence (DNA): TGCGCCAGCAGCCAAGATCCTGGGGCGCGGTCCTACAATGAGCAGTTCTTC.